The 23 T cell receptor beta chains given below trace back to one sample, sequenced in a study of blood T cell repertoires in COVID-19. Profiling relied on immunoSEQ multiplex PCR, and the TCRdb table lists in-frame clones only, not all of them. The sample yields approximately 89,000 clones, approximately 90% seen once. Sequencing was done on a sample of peripheral blood. These receptors all come from a man in his 70s with acute or convalescent COVID-19.

J is TRBJ1-1 and V is TRBV9, with D tentatively TRBD1 (6 bases). The CDR3 has 15 amino acids. V lost 3 bases, J lost 1 base, and 13 bases lay in between. CDR1 is SGDLS, CDR2 YYNGEE, per germline. The chain's CDR3 is CASSAGGPENTEAFF. CDR3 nucleotides: TGTGCCAGCAGCGCGGGGGGGCCTGAGAACACTGAAGCTTTCTTT.

The sample holds one count of this clone. The V and J genes are TRBV6-5 and TRBJ1-4; D remains unclear. Trimming shortened V by 3 bases and J by 2 bases, and 10 bases separated the two germline ends. CDR1 is MNHEY and CDR2 is SVGAGI in the germline V gene. The CDR3 length is 15 residues. The CDR3 is CASSYLGVTNEKLFF. CDR3 coding DNA: TGTGCCAGCAGTTATCTCGGGGTGACTAATGAAAAACTGTTTTTT.

The rearrangement uses TRBV3-1 (or the pseudogene TRBV3-2) and TRBJ2-5; no clear D. Trimming shortened V by 0 bases and J by 14 bases, and 10 bases separated the two germline ends. This CDR3 contains 11 residues. Germline V CDR1 and CDR2: LGHDT, YNNKEL (reference sequence). This CDR3 reads CASSQDSPVYF. In DNA, the CDR3 is TGTGCCAGCAGCCAAGATTCACCAGTTTACTTC.

This CDR3 is CASSPSSNTGELFF. The CDR3 DNA sequence: TGTGCCAGCAGCCCCTCTAGCAACACCGGGGAGCTGTTTTTT. This chain uses TRBV6-4 with TRBJ2-2, with D possibly TRBD2 on 5 matching bases. CDR1 is MRHNA, CDR2 SNTAGT, per germline. Trimming took off 6 bases at V and 2 bases at J, with 10 bases between the two ends. The CDR3 spans 14 residues.

The chain links TRBV10-1 to TRBJ1-6, with D tentatively TRBD1 (5 bases). This CDR3 spans 14 amino acids. Germline V gives CDR1 WNHNN, CDR2 SYGVQD (reference sequence). V lost 4 bases to trimming and J lost 5 bases, with 9 bases between them. CDR3 sequence reads: CASSVARDNSPLHF. As DNA, the CDR3 is TGCGCCAGCAGTGTGGCCAGGGATAATTCACCCCTCCACTTT.

This chain links TRBV15 with TRBJ2-2; the D gene is possibly TRBD1 (6 bases). Germline V gives CDR1 LNHNV, CDR2 YYDKDF (reference sequence). CDR3 length: 14 amino acids. Trimming pared 4 bases from V and 5 bases from J, leaving 11 bases between. The CDR3 DNA reads as TGTGCCACCAGCAAGACAAGGGGGACCGGGGAGCTGTTTTTT. The encoded protein is CATSKTRGTGELFF.

The chain combines TRBV2 with TRBJ1-5, with 8 bases aligning to TRBD1. CDR3 length equals 15 residues. The V and J ends lost 5 bases and 6 bases, in that order; junction bases with no gene match: 9. Germline V gene lookup returns CDR1 SNHLY and CDR2 FYNNEI. CDR3 in amino acids: CASSKDRAYTQPQHF. The DNA for the CDR3 is TGTGCCAGCAGTAAGGACAGGGCTTACACTCAGCCCCAGCATTTT.

This clone was recorded only once. V and J are TRBV25-1 and TRBJ2-5; D is perhaps TRBD2 (6 bases). The CDR3 spans 17 residues. Germline CDR1 is MGHDK and CDR2 is SYGVNS. V lost 1 base, J lost 4 bases, and 19 bases lay in between. CDR3 residues: CASSESMGQAGGETQYF. Here the CDR3 DNA reads TGTGCCAGCAGTGAATCTATGGGGCAGGCCGGGGGAGAGACCCAGTACTTC.

This chain connects TRBV6-5 to TRBJ1-1, with a possible D match to TRBD1 (6 bases). Trimming stripped 5 bases from V and 5 bases from J, with 12 bases between. The germline V gene encodes CDR1 MNHEY and CDR2 SVGAGI. The CDR3 is 13 amino acids. CDR3 DNA: TGTGCCAGCAGTCCTCAGGGGCGGACTGAAGCTTTCTTT. Its translation: CASSPQGRTEAFF.

The rearrangement links TRBV5-4 to TRBJ1-2; 10 bases agree with TRBD1. Per germline, CDR1 SGHNT and CDR2 YYREEE (reference sequence). The ends lost 4 bases at V and 4 bases at J; junction bases unmatched: 4. The CDR3 loop spans 14 amino acids. The CDR3 nucleotides read TGTGCCAGCAGCCCAGACAGGGGGCTCTATGGCTACACCTTC. Its translation: CASSPDRGLYGYTF.

This chain connects TRBV11-2 to TRBJ2-1, with 13 bases identical to TRBD2. CDR3 length: 17 amino acids. After removal of 5 bases from V and 1 base from J, the junction contained 5 bases not matched to a gene. CDR1 and CDR2 from the germline V gene are SGHAT and FQNNGV. CDR3 sequence: CASSKWTSGSSYNEQFF. CDR3 sequence (DNA): TGTGCCAGCAGCAAATGGACTAGCGGGAGTTCCTACAATGAGCAGTTCTTC.

The V and J genes are TRBV11-2 and TRBJ2-7; maybe TRBD1 (6 bases). The CDR3 runs to 15 residues. V lost 5 bases, J lost 3 bases, and 17 bases lay in between. CDR1 is SGHAT and CDR2 is FQNNGV in the germline V gene. CDR3 sequence: CASSDTFRDNYEQYF. Here the CDR3 DNA reads TGTGCCAGCAGCGACACTTTCCGGGACAACTACGAGCAGTACTTC.

V and J are TRBV11-2 and TRBJ2-3, with 12 bases lining up with TRBD2. The germline CDR1 and CDR2 sequences are SGHAT and FQNNGV. The CDR3 sequence is 16 residues long. V lost 5 bases to trimming and J lost 7 bases; unmatched junction nucleotides: 10. Here the CDR3 reads CASSPARLAGANTQYF. Here the CDR3 DNA reads TGTGCCAGCAGCCCAGCTCGACTAGCGGGGGCTAATACGCAGTATTTT. Variable domain in full (rest from reference TRBV11-2 and TRBJ2-3): EAGVAQSPRYKIIEKRQSVAFWCNPISGHATLYWYQQILGQGPKLLIQFQNNGVVDDSQLPKDRFSAERLKGVDSTLKIQPAKLEDSAVYLCASSPARLAGANTQYFGPGTRLTVL.

The J gene is TRBJ1-1, the V gene TRBV30; 7 bases are a match to TRBD1. This CDR3 has 16 residues. Germline V gives CDR1 GTSNPN, CDR2 SVGIG (reference sequence). V lost 0 bases, J lost 1 base, and 8 bases stayed unmatched. The CDR3: CAWSVGGRGWNTEAFF. CDR3 coding DNA: TGTGCCTGGAGTGTAGGGGGCAGGGGGTGGAACACTGAAGCTTTCTTT.

As DNA, the CDR3 is TGTGCCACCAGGACAGGGCAGAACACTGAAGCTTTCTTT. Protein product: CATRTGQNTEAFF. This chain connects TRBV6-5 to TRBJ1-1, with 8 bases aligning to TRBD1. The CDR3 covers 13 residues. The V segment lost 10 bases and the J segment 1 base; nucleotides outside the gene matches: 5. Germline CDR1 MNHEY, CDR2 SVGAGI.

The chain carries TRBV12-3 or TRBV12-4 and TRBJ2-5; 7 bases are a match to TRBD1. The V segment lost 6 bases and the J segment 5 bases; nucleotides outside the gene matches: 3. This CDR3 is 12 amino acids long. CDR3 region: CASSPRGETQYF. CDR3 coding DNA: TGTGCCAGCAGCCCCAGGGGGGAGACCCAGTACTTC.

The chain is built from TRBV5-8 and TRBJ2-7; 10 bases agree with TRBD1. V lost 7 bases, J lost 4 bases, and 14 bases stayed unmatched. Germline lookup yields CDR1 SGHTS and CDR2 YDEGEE. The CDR3 spans 16 residues. In DNA form, the CDR3 reads TGTGCCAGCCGAGCTCAACCCGGGACAGGGGTTTACGAGCAGTACTTC. It codes for CASRAQPGTGVYEQYF.

The table lists this clone with a count of one. The chain links TRBV5-5 to TRBJ2-1; 9 positions agree with TRBD2. Germline CDR1 is SGHKS and CDR2 is YYEKEE (reference sequence). This CDR3 has 16 residues. J was trimmed by 4 bases and V by 1 base; bases with no gene match: 6. The CDR3 DNA follows: TGTGCCAGCAGCTTGTACAGCGGGGGGCCTTACAATGAGCAGTTCTTC. Amino acids: CASSLYSGGPYNEQFF.

This clone came up a few times. J is TRBJ1-1 and V is TRBV10-3; D gene unclear. The germline gives CDR1 ENHRY, CDR2 SYGVKD. This CDR3 spans 15 amino acids. V lost 0 bases and J 5 bases, leaving 13 bases between the germline ends. The DNA for the CDR3 is TGTGCCATCAGTGAGTCGGAGACAAGCGGGACTGAAGCTTTCTTT. Its protein product is CAISESETSGTEAFF.

The chain links TRBV30 to TRBJ1-5; possible D gene TRBD1, 5 bases. Trimming removed 2 bases from V and 7 bases from J, with 12 bases in between. The germline V gene encodes CDR1 GTSNPN and CDR2 SVGIG (reference sequence). The CDR3 loop spans 13 amino acids. The CDR3, as DNA: TGTGCCTGGAGTCCACTGGGGGGGCAGCCCCAGCATTTT. Translated, it gives CAWSPLGGQPQHF.

The V gene is TRBV5-1, the J gene TRBJ1-4, with D perhaps matching TRBD1 (5 bases). Trimming pared 1 base from V and 8 bases from J, leaving 12 bases between. The germline CDR1 and CDR2 sequences are SGHRS and YFSETQ. The CDR3 has 14 amino acids. The CDR3 region has the DNA TGCGCCAGCAGCTTGAGCCCAGGGAGGGAAAAACTGTTTTTT. The encoded protein is CASSLSPGREKLFF.

The rearrangement uses TRBV12-3 or TRBV12-4 and TRBJ1-3; D gene ambiguous. The germline V and J ends were trimmed by 7 bases and 0 bases, with 4 bases remaining between them. This CDR3 has 12 residues. DNA of the CDR3: TGTGCCAGCACAGGCTCTGGAAACACCATATATTTT. Translating it yields CASTGSGNTIYF.

This clone was seen once. The V call is TRBV7-6, the J call TRBJ2-5, with D possibly being TRBD1 (5 bases). This CDR3 region has 15 residues. Germline CDR1 is SGHVS and CDR2 is FNYEAQ. Trimming took 0 bases from V and 1 from J, leaving 9 bases between them. The CDR3 sequence is CASSLAVDSQETQYF. The CDR3 nucleotides are TGTGCCAGCAGCTTAGCGGTCGACAGCCAAGAGACCCAGTACTTC.